This TCR beta chain derives from a study of blood T cell repertoires in COVID-19. In the study overall: Samples came from the United States, Italy and Spain, spanning acute and convalescent COVID-19. In each case, the material was cDNA or gDNA derived from T cells, B-cell-depleted T cells, or PBMCs.

The CDR3 spans 13 residues. Looked up from germline, CDR1 is MRHNA and CDR2 is SNTAGT. V was shortened by 8 bases and J by 0 bases, with 10 bases between the two germline ends. This clone was seen a handful of times. In the original analysis: For nucleated cells, counts were estimated from reference gene primer amplification. The repertoire was sequenced with immunoSEQ multiplex PCR; TCRdb's copy has only in-frame clones and lacks some. The V and J calls and clone size come from that table; D and trimming were worked out from the DNA. The table includes 470,000 or so clones, around 89% detected once. This TCR was sampled from a woman aged 25-40 years with acute or convalescent COVID-19. The sequencing sample was made of peripheral blood. The rearrangement links TRBV6-4 to TRBJ1-1; D is uncertain. CDR3 DNA: TGTGCCAGCCCCGGAGCAGTGAACACTGAAGCTTTCTTT. It specifies CASPGAVNTEAFF.